These T cell receptor beta chains were read from a single sample in a study of blood T cells in healthy people across ages. TCRdb independently ran MiXCR on the 5' RACE reads; one entry per CDR3 protein. This sample has 790,000 or so distinct CDR3 sequences, with 56% found just once. The sequencing input was blood. The receptors were gathered from a man aged 35-49 years in good health. Both conserved end residues are part of each CDR3. The order of the fields is J gene, D gene, clone size, V gene, CDR3 protein, CDR3 DNA. D genes are given only for firm matches. Some rows mark clone size as missing; the rest say once, few, many or name a class of expanded clone.

J gene: TRBJ2-7
D gene: .
clone size: .
V gene: TRBV4-3
CDR3 protein: CASSQDSFSSPYYEQYF
CDR3 DNA: TGCGCCAGCAGCCAAGATTCGTTTTCTAGCCCATACTACGAGCAGTACTTC

J gene: TRBJ2-5
D gene: TRBD1
clone size: .
V gene: TRBV25-1
CDR3 protein: CASTALEKGQIQETQYF
CDR3 DNA: TGTGCCAGCACCGCACTTGAAAAGGGACAGATCCAAGAGACCCAGTACTTC

J gene: TRBJ1-2
D gene: TRBD1
clone size: .
V gene: TRBV3-1
CDR3 protein: CASSRGQKGYTF
CDR3 DNA: TGTGCCAGCAGCCGGGGACAGAAGGGCTACACCTTC

J gene: TRBJ2-3
D gene: .
clone size: .
V gene: TRBV7-6
CDR3 protein: CASSSDRSTDTQYF
CDR3 DNA: TGTGCCAGCAGCTCGGACCGAAGCACAGATACGCAGTATTTT

J gene: TRBJ2-7
D gene: .
clone size: few
V gene: TRBV4-3
CDR3 protein: CASSQELSVSYEQYF
CDR3 DNA: TGCGCCAGCAGCCAAGAGTTGTCTGTCTCCTACGAGCAGTACTTC

J gene: TRBJ2-7
D gene: TRBD2
clone size: .
V gene: TRBV24-1
CDR3 protein: CATSVGLAVVEQYF
CDR3 DNA: TGTGCCACCAGTGTTGGACTAGCTGTAGTCGAGCAGTACTTC

J gene: TRBJ2-1
D gene: .
clone size: many
V gene: TRBV3-1
CDR3 protein: CASSQEYAPNEQFF
CDR3 DNA: TGTGCCAGCAGCCAGGAATACGCTCCCAATGAGCAGTTCTTC

J gene: TRBJ2-4
D gene: .
clone size: .
V gene: TRBV4-1
CDR3 protein: CASSQEAPGTLAKNIQYF
CDR3 DNA: TGCGCCAGCAGCCAAGAGGCCCCCGGGACTTTAGCCAAAAACATTCAGTACTTC

J gene: TRBJ2-4
D gene: TRBD1
clone size: few
V gene: TRBV7-9
CDR3 protein: CASSSTGTGGSIQYF
CDR3 DNA: TGTGCCAGCAGTTCCACCGGGACAGGGGGAAGCATTCAGTACTTC

J gene: TRBJ2-7
D gene: .
clone size: .
V gene: TRBV4-2
CDR3 protein: CASSQAHSPTYEQYF
CDR3 DNA: TGTGCCAGCAGCCAAGCACATTCTCCTACCTACGAGCAGTACTTC

J gene: TRBJ1-2
D gene: .
clone size: .
V gene: TRBV28
CDR3 protein: CATILQGQFRGYTF
CDR3 DNA: TGTGCCACCATTTTACAGGGTCAATTTCGTGGCTACACCTTC

J gene: TRBJ2-1
D gene: TRBD2
clone size: .
V gene: TRBV9
CDR3 protein: CASSPGIAGGPAREQFF
CDR3 DNA: TGTGCCAGCAGCCCTGGAATAGCGGGAGGCCCCGCCCGTGAGCAGTTCTTC

J gene: TRBJ2-3
D gene: .
clone size: once
V gene: TRBV20-1
CDR3 protein: CSAQADRVTQYF
CDR3 DNA: TGCAGTGCTCAGGCCGATCGGGTTACGCAGTATTTT

J gene: TRBJ1-5
D gene: .
clone size: .
V gene: TRBV27
CDR3 protein: CASNRGYSNQPQHF
CDR3 DNA: TGTGCCAGCAATCGAGGTTATAGCAATCAGCCCCAGCATTTT

J gene: TRBJ1-1
D gene: .
clone size: .
V gene: TRBV13
CDR3 protein: CASSLGYSWGTEAFF
CDR3 DNA: TGTGCCAGCAGCTTAGGGTACAGTTGGGGCACTGAAGCTTTCTTT

J gene: TRBJ2-7
D gene: TRBD2
clone size: .
V gene: TRBV6-2/TRBV6-3
CDR3 protein: CASSFLSGSSHEQYF
CDR3 DNA: TGTGCCAGCAGTTTCTTAAGCGGGAGTAGCCACGAGCAGTACTTC

J gene: TRBJ1-2
D gene: .
clone size: .
V gene: TRBV3-1
CDR3 protein: CASSQDSAGRSRGYTF
CDR3 DNA: TGTGCCAGCAGCCAAGACTCGGCGGGAAGGTCCAGAGGCTACACCTTC

J gene: TRBJ1-2
D gene: .
clone size: .
V gene: TRBV20-1
CDR3 protein: CSARGRLGYGYTF
CDR3 DNA: TGCAGTGCTAGAGGGCGATTGGGCTATGGCTACACCTTC

J gene: TRBJ2-3
D gene: TRBD2
clone size: .
V gene: TRBV11-3
CDR3 protein: CASSNPRLAGSTDTQYF
CDR3 DNA: TGTGCCAGCAGCAACCCAAGACTAGCGGGGAGCACAGATACGCAGTATTTT

J gene: TRBJ2-1
D gene: TRBD2
clone size: .
V gene: TRBV7-9
CDR3 protein: CASRLSGTYNEQFF
CDR3 DNA: TGTGCCAGCAGACTTAGCGGGACATACAATGAGCAGTTCTTC

J gene: TRBJ2-5
D gene: .
clone size: .
V gene: TRBV5-5
CDR3 protein: CASSFGGFQETQYF
CDR3 DNA: TGTGCCAGCAGCTTCGGGGGATTCCAAGAGACCCAGTACTTC

J gene: TRBJ1-2
D gene: TRBD1
clone size: .
V gene: TRBV5-1
CDR3 protein: CASSSLLTGGAGYTF
CDR3 DNA: TGCGCCAGCAGCTCCCTTCTAACAGGGGGCGCGGGCTACACCTTC

J gene: TRBJ2-5
D gene: .
clone size: few
V gene: TRBV6-6
CDR3 protein: CASSNTETQYF
CDR3 DNA: TGTGCCAGCAGTAACACCGAGACCCAGTACTTC

J gene: TRBJ1-2
D gene: .
clone size: few
V gene: TRBV4-3
CDR3 protein: CASSQILQDRYGYTF
CDR3 DNA: TGCGCCAGCAGCCAAATCCTTCAGGACAGATATGGCTACACCTTC

J gene: TRBJ1-1
D gene: .
clone size: .
V gene: TRBV7-2
CDR3 protein: CASSSNPEGNTEAFF
CDR3 DNA: TGTGCCAGCAGCTCCAACCCTGAAGGGAACACTGAAGCTTTCTTT

J gene: TRBJ1-3
D gene: .
clone size: few
V gene: TRBV11-1
CDR3 protein: CASSATGGLGNTIYF
CDR3 DNA: TGTGCCAGCAGCGCAACCGGGGGGCTTGGAAACACCATATATTTT